Given below is one T cell receptor beta chain in context. Its cognate antigen is unknown. A sample-barcoded 5' primer and a J-beta primer mix were used in a second PCR of about 7 to 12 cycles. TCRdb re-called the 5' RACE reads with MiXCR, one entry per CDR3 protein. The sample has 1.5 million to 2 million distinct CDR3 sequences; roughly 28% are singletons. The sample is drawn from a study of blood T cells in healthy people across ages. The study, taken as a whole, reports: Changes in expanded clonotypes were possibly confounded, as the CMV status of donors was unknown.

This CDR3 comprises 14 residues. Germline V lookup: CDR1 DFQATT, CDR2 SNEGSKA (reference sequence). The germline V and J ends were trimmed by 7 bases and 0 bases, with 15 bases remaining between them. The authors extracted at least 5.5 micrograms of total RNA per sample. The receptor's source is a woman aged 25 to 45 in good health. Input material: blood. The chain is built from TRBV20-1 and TRBJ1-2; D ambiguous. The CDR3 nucleotides are TGCAGTGTCCCCGATCCCCGAGCTAACTATGGCTACACCTTC. Protein sequence: CSVPDPRANYGYTF.